These T cell receptor beta chains were read from a single sample in a study of T cells in Graves' hyperthyroidism and ophthalmopathy. Each CDR3 protein is one row after TCRdb ran MiXCR on the multiplex PCR reads. The table has 300,000 to 400,000 distinct CDR3 sequences, roughly 23% seen once. The source material was blood. These receptors were obtained from a woman aged 45-60 years with Graves' hyperthyroidism. CDR3s include the opening cysteine and the closing phenylalanine or tryptophan. The order of the fields is D gene, clone size, J gene, V gene, CDR3 DNA, CDR3 protein. The D gene is left open where the match is weak. Part of the rows lack a size; the others show once, few, many or a class for expanded clones.

D: TRBD1; size: .; J: TRBJ1-4; V: TRBV7-9; DNA: TGTGCCAGCAGCTCAGACAGGGTAACTAATGAAAAACTGTTTTTT; CDR3: CASSSDRVTNEKLFF
D: .; size: .; J: TRBJ1-3; V: TRBV4-1; DNA: TGCGCCAGCAGCCAAGGAAGAGGTAGAGGCTCTGGAAACACCATATATTTT; CDR3: CASSQGRGRGSGNTIYF
D: .; size: .; J: TRBJ2-6; V: TRBV20-1; DNA: TGCAGTGCCCGCCGGACCTTAGGGTCTGGGGCCAACGTCCTGACTTTC; CDR3: CSARRTLGSGANVLTF
D: .; size: many; J: TRBJ2-3; V: TRBV11-2; DNA: TGTGCCAGCAGCTTGGGGGCCAGGGCGGGCACAGATACGCAGTATTTT; CDR3: CASSLGARAGTDTQYF
D: TRBD1; size: .; J: TRBJ1-1; V: TRBV7-9; DNA: TGTGCCGGCAGTTGGGGGACAGAGGCTTTCTTT; CDR3: CAGSWGTEAFF
D: .; size: .; J: TRBJ2-3; V: TRBV15; DNA: TGTGCCACCAGCAGAGTTTTGACTGCTGGGGCGCAGTATTTT; CDR3: CATSRVLTAGAQYF
D: .; size: .; J: TRBJ1-5; V: TRBV9; DNA: TGTGCCAGCAGCGTTGGGGGGGGCAGGGGTCCAGAGCATTTT; CDR3: CASSVGGGRGPEHF
D: TRBD1; size: many; J: TRBJ2-4; V: TRBV30; DNA: TGTGCCTACACAGGGGTCTCCAAAAACATTCAGTACTTC; CDR3: CAYTGVSKNIQYF
D: .; size: .; J: TRBJ1-4; V: TRBV27; DNA: TGTGCCAGCAGATCTTGGGAGCCTGCAACTAATGAAAAACTGTTTTTT; CDR3: CASRSWEPATNEKLFF
D: .; size: .; J: TRBJ2-7; V: TRBV5-1; DNA: TGCGCCAGCCGGTTGTCCGGGAGTAATAATTACGAGCAGTACTTC; CDR3: CASRLSGSNNYEQYF
D: TRBD1; size: few; J: TRBJ1-3; V: TRBV6-1; DNA: TGTGCCAGCACCACCGGGGGACAGAGGTCACACACCATATATTTT; CDR3: CASTTGGQRSHTIYF
D: TRBD2; size: .; J: TRBJ2-5; V: TRBV7-9; DNA: TGTGCCAGCAGCTTAGACGCGGGAGAAGAGACCCAGTACTTC; CDR3: CASSLDAGEETQYF
D: .; size: many; J: TRBJ2-1; V: TRBV11-3; DNA: TGTGCCAGCAGCTTAGCCGCTCGGGCCTCCTACAATGAGCAGTTCTTC; CDR3: CASSLAARASYNEQFF
D: TRBD2; size: few; J: TRBJ2-3; V: TRBV12-3/TRBV12-4; DNA: TGTGCCAGCATCCAAGCGGGAGGTTTCACAGATACGCAGTATTTT; CDR3: CASIQAGGFTDTQYF
D: TRBD1; size: many; J: TRBJ2-7; V: TRBV20-1; DNA: TGCAGTGCTTCCACAGGGGGCAGGAGCTACGAGCAGTACTTC; CDR3: CSASTGGRSYEQYF
D: TRBD1; size: .; J: TRBJ2-1; V: TRBV5-6; DNA: TGTGCCAGCAGCTTGTATGCCGCCGGGACAGGGGGGCACAATGAGCAGTTCTTC; CDR3: CASSLYAAGTGGHNEQFF
D: .; size: .; J: TRBJ1-3; V: TRBV7-9; DNA: TGTGCCAGCAGCTTAGGGTTGGAACGGAGCTCTGGAAACACCATATATTTT; CDR3: CASSLGLERSSGNTIYF
D: TRBD2; size: many; J: TRBJ2-5; V: TRBV7-7; DNA: TGTGCTAGCAGCTTACGGTTTAGCGGGAGTATCCAGGGAGAGACCCAGTACTTC; CDR3: CASSLRFSGSIQGETQYF
D: .; size: few; J: TRBJ1-2; V: TRBV5-1; DNA: TGCGCCAGCAGCGTTGGACAGAGGGATGGCTACACCTTC; CDR3: CASSVGQRDGYTF
D: .; size: once; J: TRBJ1-1; V: TRBV3-1; DNA: TGTGCCAGCAGCCAGGCTTTTCGAAACACTGAAGCTTTCTTT; CDR3: CASSQAFRNTEAFF
D: .; size: .; J: TRBJ1-2; V: TRBV19; DNA: TGTGCCAGTACCCCTTCGGGGGGGAGGGGTTTTTTTCGCGGCTACACCTTC; CDR3: CASTPSGGRGFFRGYTF
D: .; size: many; J: TRBJ2-2; V: TRBV28; DNA: TGTGCCAGCAGTTTTTGGGCCGCGAGGACCGGGGAGCTGTTTTTT; CDR3: CASSFWAARTGELFF
D: .; size: once; J: TRBJ1-2; V: TRBV28; DNA: TGTGCCAGCAGTTTAATGGTCGGATTAGCTAACTATGGCTACACCTTC; CDR3: CASSLMVGLANYGYTF
D: TRBD1; size: many; J: TRBJ1-2; V: TRBV30; DNA: TGTGCCTGGACTCGGGACAGGGTATCCGGCTACACCTTC; CDR3: CAWTRDRVSGYTF
D: .; size: .; J: TRBJ2-1; V: TRBV5-1; DNA: TGCGCCAGCAGCATTCGGACAGTCAATGAGCAGTTCTTC; CDR3: CASSIRTVNEQFF
D: .; size: many; J: TRBJ2-7; V: TRBV10-2; DNA: TGCGCCAGCAGTACTTCAGGGGCCTACGAGCAGTACTTC; CDR3: CASSTSGAYEQYF
D: TRBD1; size: many; J: TRBJ1-6; V: TRBV5-5; DNA: TGTGCCAGCAGCTTGACAGGGGCCAATTCACCCCTCCACTTT; CDR3: CASSLTGANSPLHF
D: TRBD1; size: .; J: TRBJ1-1; V: TRBV6-1; DNA: TGTGCCAGCTTGACTCTGATCAGGGGGTGGAAAACTGAAGCTTTCTTT; CDR3: CASLTLIRGWKTEAFF
D: .; size: many; J: TRBJ1-5; V: TRBV7-8; DNA: TGTGCCAGCAGCTTAATCCCGACAGCCTATAGCAATCAGCCCCAGCATTTT; CDR3: CASSLIPTAYSNQPQHF
D: TRBD1; size: many; J: TRBJ1-5; V: TRBV2; DNA: TGTGCCAGCTCGGGACAGGGGAACGATCAGCCCCAGCATTTT; CDR3: CASSGQGNDQPQHF
D: .; size: .; J: TRBJ2-3; V: TRBV2; DNA: TGTGCCAGCAGTGTTGGTCGTGGGGGCACAGATACGCAGTATTTT; CDR3: CASSVGRGGTDTQYF
D: TRBD2; size: .; J: TRBJ2-1; V: TRBV24-1; DNA: TGTACCACCAGTGATTTGTGGACATCCGGGACTAGCGGGAGTACTGGTGAGCAGTTCTTC; CDR3: CTTSDLWTSGTSGSTGEQFF
D: .; size: many; J: TRBJ2-2; V: TRBV2; DNA: TGTGCCAGCACATTGGGCCCTAGGACCGGGGAGCTGTTTTTT; CDR3: CASTLGPRTGELFF
D: .; size: many; J: TRBJ1-5; V: TRBV5-5; DNA: TGTGCCAGCACCTTCGGGGCCCCGTGGCAGCCCCAGCATTTT; CDR3: CASTFGAPWQPQHF
D: TRBD1; size: .; J: TRBJ2-7; V: TRBV6-2/TRBV6-3; DNA: TGTGCCAGCAGTCCCCACGGACAGGGGTTCTACGAGCAGTACTTC; CDR3: CASSPHGQGFYEQYF
D: .; size: few; J: TRBJ2-1; V: TRBV2; DNA: TGTGCCAGCTCACTCCAACGGGGTGGTAGAGACTCCTACAATGAGCAGTTCTTC; CDR3: CASSLQRGGRDSYNEQFF
D: .; size: many; J: TRBJ1-1; V: TRBV28; DNA: TGTGCCAGCAGTTTACGACCTGGGGCACAGAACACTGAAGCTTTCTTT; CDR3: CASSLRPGAQNTEAFF
D: TRBD1; size: once; J: TRBJ1-5; V: TRBV5-1; DNA: TGCGCCAGCAGCGTCACCGGGACAGAAGTGAATGATCAGCCCCAGCATTTT; CDR3: CASSVTGTEVNDQPQHF
D: .; size: .; J: TRBJ1-4; V: TRBV7-9; DNA: TGTGCCAGTACCTCAATGACTAGGGGTAATGAAAAACTGTTTTTT; CDR3: CASTSMTRGNEKLFF
D: .; size: many; J: TRBJ1-2; V: TRBV6-1; DNA: TGTGCCAGCAGTGCGCAGGGGAACTATGGCTACACCTTC; CDR3: CASSAQGNYGYTF
D: TRBD1; size: many; J: TRBJ2-1; V: TRBV7-7; DNA: TGTGCTAGCAGCTTAGCTGGCGGGACAGGGACGAATGAGCAGTTCTTC; CDR3: CASSLAGGTGTNEQFF
D: .; size: many; J: TRBJ1-5; V: TRBV6-1; DNA: TGTGCCAGCAAACGCAGGGGTCAGCCCCAGCATTTT; CDR3: CASKRRGQPQHF
D: .; size: many; J: TRBJ1-2; V: TRBV12-3/TRBV12-4; DNA: TGTGCCAGCAGCCCCGGGGGAGGGAATAACTATGGCTACACCTTC; CDR3: CASSPGGGNNYGYTF
D: TRBD1; size: .; J: TRBJ1-5; V: TRBV19; DNA: TGTGCCAGTAGTATGGGACAGATAAATCAGCCCCAGCATTTT; CDR3: CASSMGQINQPQHF
D: .; size: few; J: TRBJ1-3; V: TRBV6-5; DNA: TGTGCCAGCAGTTACTCCGCATCAAGGGGTCCTGGAAACACCATATATTTT; CDR3: CASSYSASRGPGNTIYF
D: TRBD1; size: .; J: TRBJ1-4; V: TRBV7-9; DNA: TGTGCCAGCGCCGACGGGGCACAGGGGAGGTACGAAAAACTGTTTTTT; CDR3: CASADGAQGRYEKLFF
D: TRBD1; size: .; J: TRBJ1-6; V: TRBV27; DNA: TGTGCCAGCAGTTTTTTTCAGGGGGGGAATTCACCCCTCCACTTT; CDR3: CASSFFQGGNSPLHF
D: TRBD2; size: many; J: TRBJ2-3; V: TRBV2; DNA: TGTGCCAGCAGTGGGGCTAGCGGGCTGTTCGATACGCAGTATTTT; CDR3: CASSGASGLFDTQYF